This T cell receptor beta chain came from a study of cytomegalovirus exposure and HLA in healthy donors. The germline V gene has CDR1 LNHDA and CDR2 SQIVND (reference sequence). The V and J ends lost 11 bases and 0 bases respectively, with 8 bases between them. The CDR3 runs 12 residues. PCR employed 60 Vbeta and 13 Jbeta primers. Clones were sequenced by immunoSEQ multiplex PCR, and TCRdb holds only the in-frame ones, with some missing. The table lists 150,000 to 200,000 clones, over 9.5% of them singletons. This clonotype originated in a man aged 50 to 60 in good health and CMV-seropositive. V gene TRBV19 combines with J gene TRBJ1-5; D call uncertain. The sample was PBMCs. The CDR3 nucleotides read TGTGCCTCTAGAGCTAGCAATCAGCCCCAGCATTTT. This sequence encodes CASRASNQPQHF. The entire variable domain, with the rest obtained from reference TRBV19 and TRBJ1-5, is as follows: DGGITQSPKYLFRKEGQNVTLSCEQNLNHDAMYWYRQDPGQGLRLIYYSQIVNDFQKGDIAEGYSVSREKKESFPLTVTSAQKNPTAFYLCASRASNQPQHFGDGTRLSIL.